The 5 T cell receptor beta chains listed next were all sequenced from one sample in a study of tumor-infiltrating lymphocytes in localized non-small cell lung cancer. Sequencing used immunoSEQ multiplex PCR; TCRdb keeps in-frame clones, though not all of them. The sample includes tens of thousands of clones, roughly 71% of them seen just once. Sequenced: lung tumor tissue. The receptors come from a human donor with non-small cell lung cancer.

The chain employs TRBV30 and TRBJ2-1, with 10 nucleotides matching TRBD2. The CDR3 has 13 residues. The germline gives CDR1 GTSNPN, CDR2 SVGIG (reference sequence). V was pared by 3 bases and J by 12 bases, with 8 bases of the junction left unmatched. CDR3 coding DNA: TGTGCCTGGAGCCCTAGCGGGGGAGCGGGGCAGTTCTTC. Protein product: CAWSPSGGAGQFF.

This chain joins TRBV7-3 and TRBJ1-2; D is ambiguous. From germline, CDR1 is SGHTA and CDR2 FQGTGA. V was cut by 4 bases and J by 8 bases, with 23 bases left in between. This CDR3 has 16 residues. The CDR3 is CASSSASTGSLGGYTF. CDR3 DNA sequence: TGTGCCAGCAGCTCAGCTTCCACCGGGTCACTGGGCGGCTACACCTTC.

This clone was recorded a few times. This chain joins TRBV5-5 and TRBJ2-5, with 8 nucleotides matching TRBD2. Germline CDR1 is SGHKS and CDR2 is YYEKEE (reference sequence). V was clipped by 0 bases and J by 7 bases; unmatched bases: 5. The CDR3 totals 14 residues. DNA for the CDR3: TGTGCCAGCAGCTTGGCTGGGGCGGGAGGGACCCAGTACTTC. Its protein is CASSLAGAGGTQYF.

This chain connects TRBV30 to TRBJ1-5, with TRBD1 as a possible D gene (6 bases). V lost 1 base and J lost 0, with 16 bases in between. CDR1 and CDR2 from the germline V gene are GTSNPN and SVGIG (reference sequence). This CDR3 is 17 amino acids long. CDR3 loop: CAWSARRGGSSNQPQHF. CDR3 DNA sequence: TGTGCCTGGAGTGCCCGCAGGGGAGGGAGTAGCAATCAGCCCCAGCATTTT.

J is TRBJ2-7 and V is TRBV2; 8 nucleotides line up with TRBD1. The J segment lost 3 bases and the V segment lost 6 bases, leaving 10 bases of the junction unmatched. CDR1 is SNHLY and CDR2 is FYNNEI in the germline V gene. The CDR3 is made up of 15 amino acids. CDR3 loop: CASRSGQVGGYEQYF. The CDR3 DNA sequence: TGTGCCAGCAGGTCGGGACAGGTAGGAGGCTACGAGCAGTACTTC.